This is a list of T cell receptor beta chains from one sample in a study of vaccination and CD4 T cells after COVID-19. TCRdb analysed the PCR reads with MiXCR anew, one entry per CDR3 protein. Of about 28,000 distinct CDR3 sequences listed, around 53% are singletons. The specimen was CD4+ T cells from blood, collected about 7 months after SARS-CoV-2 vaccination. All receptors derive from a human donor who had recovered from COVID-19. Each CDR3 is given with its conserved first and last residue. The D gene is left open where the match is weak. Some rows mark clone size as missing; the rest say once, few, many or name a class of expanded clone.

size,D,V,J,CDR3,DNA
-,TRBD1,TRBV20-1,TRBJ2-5,CSASTSGTGYQETQYF,TGCAGTGCTTCAACCTCCGGGACAGGATACCAAGAGACCCAGTACTTC
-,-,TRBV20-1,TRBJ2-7,CSARDWNSISRDAYYEQYF,TGCAGTGCTAGAGATTGGAACTCGATTTCGCGGGACGCTTACTACGAGCAGTACTTC
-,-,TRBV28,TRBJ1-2,CASSGAFQGYTF,TGTGCCAGCAGTGGGGCATTCCAAGGCTACACCTTC
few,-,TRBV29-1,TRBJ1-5,CSVGTGADNQPQHF,TGCAGCGTAGGAACGGGAGCTGACAATCAGCCCCAGCATTTT
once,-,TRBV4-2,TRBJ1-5,CASSQEGQVDQPQHF,TGTGCCAGCAGCCAAGAAGGGCAAGTGGATCAGCCCCAGCATTTT
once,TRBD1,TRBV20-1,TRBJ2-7,CSAPGTGGRINFYEQYF,TGCAGTGCCCCAGGGACAGGGGGCAGAATAAATTTCTACGAGCAGTACTTC
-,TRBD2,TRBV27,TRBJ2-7,CASSSFRTSGSKISYEQYF,TGTGCCAGCAGCTCTTTCAGGACTAGCGGGAGTAAAATTAGCTACGAGCAGTACTTC
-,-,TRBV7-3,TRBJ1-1,CASSLTPTDKNTEAFF,TGTGCCAGCAGCTTAACCCCGACAGATAAGAACACTGAAGCTTTCTTT
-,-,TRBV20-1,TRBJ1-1,CSAREVRRMNTEAFF,TGCAGTGCTAGGGAGGTAAGGAGGATGAACACTGAAGCTTTCTTT
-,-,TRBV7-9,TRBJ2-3,CASSQDLPDTQYF,TGTGCCAGCAGCCAAGACCTGCCAGATACGCAGTATTTT
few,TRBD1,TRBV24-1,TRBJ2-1,CATSKDRGYNEQFF,TGTGCCACCAGTAAGGACAGGGGGTACAATGAGCAGTTCTTC
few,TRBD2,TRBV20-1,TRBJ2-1,CSAFPSGFNEQFF,TGCAGTGCTTTTCCTAGCGGGTTCAATGAGCAGTTCTTC
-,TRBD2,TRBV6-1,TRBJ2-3,CASSGLAGGPNTQYF,TGTGCCAGCAGCGGACTAGCGGGAGGGCCAAATACGCAGTATTTT
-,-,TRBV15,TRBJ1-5,CATSRERQGNQPQHF,TGTGCCACCAGCAGAGAAAGGCAGGGGAATCAGCCCCAGCATTTT
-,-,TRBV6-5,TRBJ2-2,CASILQDRTGELFF,TGTGCCAGCATTCTCCAGGACCGCACCGGGGAGCTGTTTTTT
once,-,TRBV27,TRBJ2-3,CASSLSWVFSTDTQYF,TGTGCCAGCAGTTTATCGTGGGTTTTTAGCACAGATACGCAGTATTTT
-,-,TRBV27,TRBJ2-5,CASSMGRRETQYF,TGTGCCAGCAGCATGGGACGCCGGGAGACCCAGTACTTC
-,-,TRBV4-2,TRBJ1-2,CASSQGTPDGYTF,TGTGCCAGCAGCCAAGGGACACCGGATGGCTACACCTTC
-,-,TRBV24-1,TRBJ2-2,CATSDHRASVAGELFF,TGTGCCACCAGTGACCACAGGGCAAGCGTGGCCGGGGAGCTGTTTTTT
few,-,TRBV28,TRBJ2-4,CASSSGSLNIQYF,TGTGCCAGCAGTTCTGGGTCGTTAAACATTCAGTACTTC
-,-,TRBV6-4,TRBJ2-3,CASSETVAPTDTQYF,TGTGCCAGCAGTGAAACTGTTGCCCCCACAGATACGCAGTATTTT
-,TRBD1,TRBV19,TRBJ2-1,CASDAGTAYNEQFF,TGTGCCAGCGATGCAGGGACAGCATACAATGAGCAGTTCTTC
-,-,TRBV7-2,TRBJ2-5,CASSLERAETQYF,TGTGCCAGCAGCTTAGAGCGGGCAGAGACCCAGTACTTC
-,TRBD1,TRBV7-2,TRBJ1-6,CASSFQGQSNFVLHF,TGTGCCAGCAGCTTCCAGGGACAGTCGAATTTCGTCCTCCACTTT
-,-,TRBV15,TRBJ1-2,CATAAQGDGYTF,TGTGCCACCGCGGCACAGGGAGATGGCTACACCTTC
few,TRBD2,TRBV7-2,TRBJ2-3,CASSLTGLGTDTQYF,TGTGCCAGCAGCTTAACGGGACTAGGAACAGATACGCAGTATTTT
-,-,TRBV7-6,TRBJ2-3,CASSSNTRDHMQYF,TGTGCCAGCAGCTCTAACACTAGGGACCATATGCAGTATTTT
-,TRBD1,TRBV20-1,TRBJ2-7,CSAQDRGSGEQYF,TGCAGTGCACAAGACAGGGGATCCGGCGAGCAGTACTTC
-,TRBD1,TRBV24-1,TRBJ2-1,CATSDVGGGGDEQFF,TGTGCCACCAGTGACGTAGGGGGCGGTGGCGATGAGCAGTTCTTC
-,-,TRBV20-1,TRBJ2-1,CSARDRLLYNEQFF,TGCAGTGCTAGAGATCGACTGCTCTACAATGAGCAGTTCTTC
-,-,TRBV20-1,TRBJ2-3,CSARDRGSTDTQYF,TGCAGTGCTAGAGACAGGGGAAGCACAGATACGCAGTATTTT
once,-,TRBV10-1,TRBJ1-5,CASSDSINQPQHF,TGCGCCAGCAGTGACAGCATTAATCAGCCCCAGCATTTT
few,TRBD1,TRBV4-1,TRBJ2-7,CASSPGTGGREQYF,TGCGCCAGCAGCCCCGGGACAGGGGGCCGGGAGCAGTACTTC
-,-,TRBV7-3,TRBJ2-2,CASQGSGELFF,TGTGCCAGTCAGGGTTCCGGGGAGCTGTTTTTT
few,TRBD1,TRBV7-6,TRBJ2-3,CASSPGRGQSTDTQYF,TGTGCCAGCAGCCCAGGACGGGGACAGAGCACAGATACGCAGTATTTT
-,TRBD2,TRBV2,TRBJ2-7,CASTRKREGPYEQYF,TGTGCCAGCACTAGGAAGCGGGAGGGCCCCTACGAGCAGTACTTC
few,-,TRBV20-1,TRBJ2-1,CSASSPKQEFDNEQFF,TGCAGTGCTAGTTCCCCAAAGCAAGAGTTCGACAATGAGCAGTTCTTC
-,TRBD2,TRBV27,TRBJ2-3,CASSSGLAGAKRGGTDTQYF,TGTGCCAGCAGTTCCGGACTAGCGGGAGCTAAACGGGGTGGCACAGATACGCAGTATTTT
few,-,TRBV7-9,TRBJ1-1,CASSLTVSTEAFF,TGTGCCAGCAGCTTAACGGTGAGCACTGAAGCTTTCTTT